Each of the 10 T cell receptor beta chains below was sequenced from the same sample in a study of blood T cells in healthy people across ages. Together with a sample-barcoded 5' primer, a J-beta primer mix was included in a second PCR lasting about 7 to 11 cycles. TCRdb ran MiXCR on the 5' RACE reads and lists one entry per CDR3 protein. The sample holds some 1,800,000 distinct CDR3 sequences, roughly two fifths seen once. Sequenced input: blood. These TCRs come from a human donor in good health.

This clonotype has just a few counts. The CDR3 region is CASRGDHYYGYTF. The CDR3 nucleotides read TGTGCCAGCAGAGGGGACCATTACTATGGCTACACCTTC. The chain has TRBV6-1 and TRBJ1-2, with D possibly matching TRBD1 (5 bases). Trimming took 6 bases from V and 3 from J, leaving 11 bases between them. CDR1 MNHNS and CDR2 SASEGT come from the germline V gene. The CDR3 spans 13 residues.

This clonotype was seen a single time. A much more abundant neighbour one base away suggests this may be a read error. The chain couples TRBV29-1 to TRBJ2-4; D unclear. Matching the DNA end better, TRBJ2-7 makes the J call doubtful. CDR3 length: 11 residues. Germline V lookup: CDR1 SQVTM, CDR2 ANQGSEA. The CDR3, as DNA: TGCGGCGTCGAAGGGAACTACGAGCAGTACTTC. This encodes CGVEGNYEQYF.

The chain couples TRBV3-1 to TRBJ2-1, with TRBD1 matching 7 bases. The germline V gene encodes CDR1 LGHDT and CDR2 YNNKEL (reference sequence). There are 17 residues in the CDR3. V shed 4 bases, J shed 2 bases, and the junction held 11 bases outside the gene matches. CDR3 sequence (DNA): TGTGCCAGCAGCCCCGTATTCTGGCAGGGGGCCTACAATGAGCAGTTCTTC. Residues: CASSPVFWQGAYNEQFF.

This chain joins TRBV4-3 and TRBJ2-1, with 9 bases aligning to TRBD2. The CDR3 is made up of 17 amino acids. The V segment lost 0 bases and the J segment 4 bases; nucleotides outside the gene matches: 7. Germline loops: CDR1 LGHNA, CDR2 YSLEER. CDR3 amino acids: CASSQDLASGVYNEQFF. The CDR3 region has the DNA TGCGCCAGCAGCCAAGATCTGGCTAGCGGGGTTTACAATGAGCAGTTCTTC.

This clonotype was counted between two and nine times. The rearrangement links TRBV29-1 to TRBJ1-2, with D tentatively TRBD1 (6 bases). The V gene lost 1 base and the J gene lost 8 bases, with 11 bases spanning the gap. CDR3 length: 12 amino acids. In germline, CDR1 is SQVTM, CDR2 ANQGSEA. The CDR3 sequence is CSVEAGAEGYTF. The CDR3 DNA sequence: TGCAGCGTTGAAGCAGGGGCTGAGGGCTACACCTTC.

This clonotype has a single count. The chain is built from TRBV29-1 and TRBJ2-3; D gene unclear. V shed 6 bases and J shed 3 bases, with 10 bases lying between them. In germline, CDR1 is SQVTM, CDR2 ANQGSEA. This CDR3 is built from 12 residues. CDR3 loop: CSVTQGTDTQYF. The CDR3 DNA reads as TGCAGCGTCACCCAAGGGACAGATACGCAGTATTTT.

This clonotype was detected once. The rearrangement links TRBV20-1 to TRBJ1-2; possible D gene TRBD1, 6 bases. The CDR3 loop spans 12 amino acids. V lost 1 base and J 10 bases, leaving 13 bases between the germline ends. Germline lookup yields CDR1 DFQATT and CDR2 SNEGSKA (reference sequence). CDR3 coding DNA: TGCAGTGCTAGAGCGCCAGGGGCTACCTACACCTTC. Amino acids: CSARAPGATYTF.

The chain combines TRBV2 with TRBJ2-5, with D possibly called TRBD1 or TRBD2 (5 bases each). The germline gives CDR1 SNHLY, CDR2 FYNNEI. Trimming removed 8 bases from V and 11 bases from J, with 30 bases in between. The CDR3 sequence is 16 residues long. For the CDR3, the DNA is TGTGCCAGCTCCGTCTCGGGGCAGCAAGGGTTTTACGGGCAGTACTTC. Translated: CASSVSGQQGFYGQYF. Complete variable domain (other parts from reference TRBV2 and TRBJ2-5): EPEVTQTPSHQVTQMGQEVILRCVPISNHLYFYWYRQILGQKVEFLVSFYNNEISEKSEIFDDQFSVERPDGSNFTLKIRSTKLEDSAMYFCASSVSGQQGFYGQYFGPGTRLLVL.

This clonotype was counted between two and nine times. CDR3 residues: CASSLNGGVGLAKNIQYF. The CDR3 coding sequence is TGTGCCAGCAGCTTAAATGGTGGAGTTGGGTTAGCCAAAAACATTCAGTACTTC. This sequence joins TRBV7-2 and TRBJ2-4; unclear D gene. Trimming took off 2 bases at V and 0 bases at J, with 17 bases between the two ends. Germline assignment: CDR1 SGHTA and CDR2 FQGNSA. This CDR3 has 18 amino acids.

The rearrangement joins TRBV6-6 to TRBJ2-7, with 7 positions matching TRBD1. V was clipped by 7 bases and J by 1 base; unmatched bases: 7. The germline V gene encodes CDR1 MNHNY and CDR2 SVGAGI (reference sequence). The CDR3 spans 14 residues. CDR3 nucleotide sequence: TGTGCCAGCACCCCGACAGGGTGGTCCTACGAGCAGTACTTC. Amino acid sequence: CASTPTGWSYEQYF.